The source of this T cell receptor (beta chain) is a study of T cells after yellow fever vaccination. Study findings and constraints: Reappearing after the booster were most of the clones from primary vaccination (96% CD4, 85% to 90% CD8). Within FACS-sorted repertoires, abundant clonotypes contaminating from the bulk population could be present. Few clonotypes appeared in both CD4 and CD8 compartments. A weaker secondary response peaked on day 5, the primary on day 15.

For this clonotype: The antigen is unknown.

Via MiXCR, TCRdb re-called the 5' RACE reads, giving one row per CDR3 protein. This sample has just under 600,000 distinct CDR3 sequences, with around an eighth found just once. V lost 5 bases, J lost 2 bases, and 11 bases lay in between. Germline CDR1 reads SEHNR; CDR2 reads FQNEAQ (reference sequence). This CDR3 is 14 amino acids long. The J gene is TRBJ2-3, the V gene TRBV7-9; no reliable D call. The clonotype comes from a young man who received the YFV17D yellow fever vaccine. This material consisted of PBMCs, taken on the day of the yellow fever booster vaccination. DNA of the CDR3: TGTGCCAGCAGCCCCCCCAGCTACACAGATACGCAGTATTTT. Translating it yields CASSPPSYTDTQYF.